This TCR beta chain is from a study of spatial heterogeneity in lung cancer. Stated time point: sample taken at primary tumor resection. The input material, whole RNA from tumor, nontumor lung or frozen PBMC, was sequenced unsorted. The study tagged each TCR cDNA molecule with a unique molecular identifier. TCRdb re-called the 5' RACE reads through MiXCR, storing one row per CDR3 protein. The sample includes about 3,000 distinct CDR3 sequences, 7.5% to 8.5% of them seen just once. This clonotype is deemed medium-sized. The source was normal lung tissue next to the tumor, collected at surgery. The sequence was collected from a male donor with early-stage non-small cell lung cancer.

CDR3 sequence: CAISSGTTFTGELFF. The CDR3, as DNA: TGTGCCATCAGTTCCGGGACTACCTTCACCGGGGAGCTGTTTTTT. This sequence joins TRBV10-3 and TRBJ2-2, with 7 bases aligning to TRBD2. Germline loops: CDR1 ENHRY, CDR2 SYGVKD. The CDR3 is made up of 15 amino acids. V lost 5 bases to trimming and J lost 4 bases; unmatched junction nucleotides: 7.